This TCR beta chain was captured in a study of blood T cells in healthy people across ages (dated by TCRdb to between 2014 and 2016). Background for the entire study: Template switching captured roughly one uniquely barcoded TCR beta cDNA molecule per two T cells in model experiments. Age-related changes in TCR beta repertoire diversity were measured in the study by deep sequencing normalized with unique cDNA molecular identifiers. The donors were split into four age groups: young (average roughly 15 years), middle-aged (about 40), aged (over 55) and long-lived (more than 80). To avoid experimental bias, donors of different ages were randomly spread across the sequencing lanes. Two additional independent replicas of 1 million unique cDNA reads from the same blood draw were analyzed for two donors (one aged 18 to 30 and one aged 80 or older). Study-wide findings and limitations: Estimates of total diversity based on one million sequenced T cells were regarded as lower bounds and as underestimates. A strong correlation was found between observed TCR beta diversity and the percentage of naive T cells measured by flow cytometry. Bulk unsorted PBMC profiling prevented conclusive comparison of naive and antigen-experienced compartments. Observed TCR beta diversity per million T cells fell roughly linearly with age, and a significant reduction was already apparent by age roughly 40. The long-lived group showed more naive CD4+ T cells, fewer expanded clones and increased TCR diversity than the aged group, suggesting age selection. Donor CMV infection status was unknown, potentially confounding age-related changes in expanded clonotypes.

The roughly 38 donors, aged 6 to 90 years, were systemically healthy Caucasian individuals from Russia. Each donor gave 9 to 10 milliliters of peripheral blood, collected into EDTA-treated Vacutainer tubes. Ficoll-Paque density-gradient centrifugation was used to isolate PBMCs, with at least 7 million per sample. Trizol reagent was used to extract total RNA from PBMCs, with at least 5 micrograms per sample. The percentages of naive CD45RAhigh/CD27high T cells were determined by flow cytometry on a PBMC aliquot from every donor. The CDR3 runs 14 amino acids, cysteine and phenylalanine included. Solely the CDR3 DNA is kept, with 42 bases framed from the first base. The CDR1 and CDR2 encoded by the germline V gene are MDHEN and SYDVKM. Trimming takes 2 bases from V and 0 bases from J, and the germline ends sit 8 bases apart. As to this clonotype: Its recognized antigen is unknown. It has no much larger one-base neighbor in the sample; base qualities were not kept.

The receptor library was made with 5' RACE. The instrument given in TCRdb is Illumina HiSeq 2500. A second roughly 6 to 12 cycle PCR used a sample-barcoded 5' primer and a J-beta primer mix. A template-switch 5' adaptor carrying 12 random nucleotides introduced a unique molecular identifier onto each TCR beta cDNA molecule. Each sample yielded at least 2.5 million CDR3-containing paired-end reads. First-strand cDNA synthesis was performed from all RNA using the Mint cDNA synthesis kit, with priming by a TRBC-specific oligonucleotide. Following uracil-DNA glycosylase treatment, a first 18-cycle PCR with universal primers M1SS and BC2_uni_R was performed on all cDNA. The authors processed their data as follows. Normalization of each sample was performed by random selection of 1 million high-quality reads, each carrying a distinct molecular identifier. Reads with shared molecular identifiers were discarded instead of being binned into consensus sequences. MiTCR, run with a Q25 quality threshold and the strictest error-elimination algorithm, handled CDR3 identification, clonotype clustering and error correction. A nonparametric unseen species model with Euler transformation was used to estimate a lower bound on total TCR beta diversity. TCRdb cleaned the public reads at Q25 with fastp, built clones with MiXCR and kept in-frame beta chains. Rows matching on CDR3 protein sequence are summarized as one entry with the most common DNA and genes. The V and J calls follow TCRdb's processing rather than the paper's. Recorded for this sample are 1.5 million to 2 million distinct CDR3 sequences; 40% to 55% of them occurred a single time. The ten largest clonotypes hold less than 2.5% of the sample.

The V and J segments used are TRBV28 and TRBJ2-7; the D gene is not confidently resolved. This TCR derives from a woman aged 40 to 55 in good health. Material: blood. CDR3 reads: CASSLGWNSYEQYF. In nucleotide form, the sequence is TGTGCCAGCAGTTTAGGGTGGAACTCCTACGAGCAGTACTTC.